The next 18 T cell receptor beta chains were all read from a single sample in a study of siplizumab effects on memory and regulatory T cells. The table came from immunoSEQ multiplex PCR; TCRdb's copy has only in-frame clones and leaves some out. The table records approximately 91,000 clones, 85% to 95% of them present only once. Material: CD8+ T cells sorted from blood. These receptors were taken from a human donor in good health.

This clone showed up just once. The chain joins TRBV4-1 to TRBJ2-4; possibly TRBD2 for D (6 bases). V was clipped by 1 base and J by 8 bases, with 9 bases between them. Germline values: CDR1 MGHRA, CDR2 YSYEKL. The CDR3 covers 13 residues. The CDR3 spells CASSQVGGDIQYF. The CDR3 coding sequence is TGCGCCAGCAGCCAAGTAGGAGGGGACATTCAGTACTTC.

The chain is built from TRBV7-3 and TRBJ2-3; 8 nucleotides line up with TRBD2. The CDR3 contains 16 residues. Germline V CDR1 and CDR2: SGHTA, FQGTGA. V was clipped by 5 bases and J by 5 bases; unmatched bases: 12. For the CDR3, the DNA is TGTGCCAGCAGCCTCTCCTCCAGCGGGAGTATAGATACGCAGTATTTT. Encoded protein: CASSLSSSGSIDTQYF.

The J gene is TRBJ2-2, the V gene TRBV13; 9 bases match TRBD1. J lost 3 bases, V lost 11 bases, and 7 bases had no gene match. The length of the CDR3 is 14 residues. Looked up from germline, CDR1 is PRHDT and CDR2 is FYEKMQ (reference sequence). The CDR3 region is CASRDREYTGELFF. CDR3 sequence (DNA): TGTGCCTCCCGGGACAGGGAATACACCGGGGAGCTGTTTTTT.

The chain employs TRBV4-1 and TRBJ2-7; 12 nucleotides agree with TRBD2. The J segment lost 0 bases and the V segment lost 4 bases, leaving 1 base of the junction unmatched. This CDR3 has 15 residues. Germline lookup yields CDR1 MGHRA and CDR2 YSYEKL. The CDR3 coding sequence is TGCGCCAGCAGCCCGGGACTAGCGGGCTCCTACGAGCAGTACTTC. Translated, it gives CASSPGLAGSYEQYF.

CDR3 region: CASSALQGRVHEQYF. CDR3 DNA sequence: TGTGCCAGCAGTGCGCTTCAGGGGAGGGTCCACGAGCAGTACTTC. The genes are TRBV6-5 and TRBJ2-7; a possible D gene is TRBD2 (7 bases). CDR1 is MNHEY and CDR2 is SVGAGI in the germline V gene. With 5 bases removed from V and 5 bases from J, the gap between germline ends came to 19 bases. This CDR3 region has 15 residues.

This chain joins TRBV27 and TRBJ2-7; D may be TRBD2 (5 bases). With 4 bases removed from V and 0 bases from J, the gap between germline ends came to 10 bases. Per the germline V gene, CDR1 is MNHEY and CDR2 is SMNVEV (reference sequence). This CDR3 comprises 14 residues. The CDR3 spells CASSWTLDSYEQYF. Here the CDR3 DNA reads TGTGCCAGCAGTTGGACTCTAGACTCCTACGAGCAGTACTTC.

This clone was seen a handful of times. The rearrangement joins TRBV5-6 to TRBJ2-1; D possibly uses TRBD1 or TRBD2 (5 bases each). CDR1 SGHDT and CDR2 YYEEEE come from the germline V gene. V was pared by 2 bases and J by 7 bases, with 19 bases between. CDR3 length: 16 residues. The CDR3 sequence: CASSFNQGALWNEQFF. The DNA of the CDR3 is TGTGCCAGCAGCTTTAATCAGGGAGCGCTATGGAATGAGCAGTTCTTC. Looking up the rest from reference TRBV5-6 and TRBJ2-1 gives the full variable domain: DAGVTQSPTHLIKTRGQQVTLRCSPKSGHDTVSWYQQALGQGPQFIFQYYEEEERQRGNFPDRFSGHQFPNYSSELNVNALLLGDSALYLCASSFNQGALWNEQFFGPGTRLTVL.

This chain links TRBV11-2 with TRBJ2-7, with D perhaps matching TRBD2 (5 bases). The V end lost 6 bases, the J end lost 3 bases, and 12 bases lay between the germline ends. In germline, CDR1 is SGHAT, CDR2 FQNNGV. The CDR3 runs 13 residues. The CDR3 region is CASSPGSNYEQYF. The DNA for the CDR3 is TGTGCCAGCAGTCCGGGATCTAACTACGAGCAGTACTTC.

V gene TRBV27 combines with J gene TRBJ2-2, with TRBD2 matching 10 bases. V was clipped by 1 base and J by 4 bases; unmatched bases: 3. The CDR3 spans 16 residues. Germline CDR1 reads MNHEY; CDR2 reads SMNVEV (reference sequence). In nucleotides, the CDR3 is TGTGCCAGCAGTTTATATAGGACTAGCGGCACCGGGGAGCTGTTTTTT. This gives the protein CASSLYRTSGTGELFF.

The CDR3 DNA reads TGTGCCAGCAGTAGGGCTGCCGTCTCCTACAATGAGCAGTTCTTC. Residues: CASSRAAVSYNEQFF. The chain employs TRBV28 and TRBJ2-1, with no clear D. CDR3 length: 15 amino acids. Germline V gene lookup returns CDR1 MDHEN and CDR2 SYDVKM. V lost 5 bases to trimming and J lost 0 bases, with 11 bases between them.

The rearrangement links TRBV29-1 to TRBJ2-1, with a tentative D call TRBD2 (6 bases). Germline lookup yields CDR1 SQVTM and CDR2 ANQGSEA. The V gene lost 1 base and the J gene lost 3 bases, with 10 bases spanning the gap. CDR3 length equals 14 residues. CDR3 region: CSVEGADYYNEQFF. In DNA, the CDR3 is TGCAGCGTTGAAGGAGCGGACTACTACAATGAGCAGTTCTTC.

The gene calls are TRBV2 and TRBJ2-7; 9 nucleotides agree with TRBD2. Looked up from germline, CDR1 is SNHLY and CDR2 is FYNNEI. V lost 2 bases and J lost 4; bases outside the gene matches: 6. The CDR3 runs to 15 residues. CDR3 sequence (DNA): TGTGCCAGCAGTGAAAGGGGACTAGCTTTTTACGAGCAGTACTTC. Its translation is CASSERGLAFYEQYF.

V usage is TRBV11-2 and J usage is TRBJ2-2; no definite D call. V was shortened by 1 base and J by 0 bases, with 6 bases between the two germline ends. The CDR3 covers 15 residues. Germline CDR1 SGHAT, CDR2 FQNNGV. As DNA, the CDR3 is TGTGCCAGCAGCTTAGCGGGTTCGAACACCGGGGAGCTGTTTTTT. The encoded protein is CASSLAGSNTGELFF. The variable domain in full, with the rest retrieved from reference TRBV11-2 and TRBJ2-2, is EAGVAQSPRYKIIEKRQSVAFWCNPISGHATLYWYQQILGQGPKLLIQFQNNGVVDDSQLPKDRFSAERLKGVDSTLKIQPAKLEDSAVYLCASSLAGSNTGELFFGEGSRLTVL.

The chain recombines TRBV27 with TRBJ2-7, with D possibly TRBD2 on 5 matching bases. This CDR3 comprises 13 residues. Germline V gives CDR1 MNHEY, CDR2 SMNVEV (reference sequence). V lost 3 bases and J lost 2, with 8 bases in between. Here the CDR3 reads CASSLRAAYEQYF. The CDR3 DNA reads TGTGCCAGCAGTTTGCGGGCCGCCTACGAGCAGTACTTC.

The chain links TRBV9 to TRBJ1-1; possibly TRBD1 for D (5 bases). Germline assignment: CDR1 SGDLS and CDR2 YYNGEE. The CDR3 loop spans 14 amino acids. V lost 4 bases and J 4 bases, leaving 14 bases between the germline ends. CDR3 sequence: CASSLGVRGTEAFF. The CDR3 coding sequence is TGTGCCAGCAGCCTAGGGGTCCGGGGCACTGAAGCTTTCTTT.

The genes are TRBV7-8 and TRBJ2-7; 9 bases map to TRBD2. The length of the CDR3 is 15 residues. CDR1 and CDR2 from the germline V gene are SGHVS and FQNEAQ. V shed 1 base, J shed 2 bases, and the junction held 3 bases outside the gene matches. The CDR3 DNA reads TGTGCCAGCAGCTTAGGGTCTAGCGGGGCCTACGAGCAGTACTTC. Translating it yields CASSLGSSGAYEQYF.

This chain links TRBV9 with TRBJ2-1; D tentatively reads TRBD1 or TRBD2 (5 bases each). Germline V CDR1 and CDR2: SGDLS, YYNGEE. The CDR3 sequence is 16 residues long. Trimming cost V 0 bases and J 7 bases, with 17 bases left between them. The CDR3: CASSVGSGQRGNEQFF. In nucleotides, the CDR3 is TGTGCCAGCAGCGTAGGATCGGGGCAGAGGGGTAATGAGCAGTTCTTC.

This chain uses TRBV7-3 with TRBJ2-2; no clear D gene. With 5 bases removed from V and 3 bases from J, the gap between germline ends came to 4 bases. The CDR3 is 12 amino acids. Germline CDR1 is SGHTA and CDR2 is FQGTGA. The CDR3, as DNA: TGTGCCAGCAGCCCTCACACCGGGGAGCTGTTTTTT. It codes for CASSPHTGELFF.